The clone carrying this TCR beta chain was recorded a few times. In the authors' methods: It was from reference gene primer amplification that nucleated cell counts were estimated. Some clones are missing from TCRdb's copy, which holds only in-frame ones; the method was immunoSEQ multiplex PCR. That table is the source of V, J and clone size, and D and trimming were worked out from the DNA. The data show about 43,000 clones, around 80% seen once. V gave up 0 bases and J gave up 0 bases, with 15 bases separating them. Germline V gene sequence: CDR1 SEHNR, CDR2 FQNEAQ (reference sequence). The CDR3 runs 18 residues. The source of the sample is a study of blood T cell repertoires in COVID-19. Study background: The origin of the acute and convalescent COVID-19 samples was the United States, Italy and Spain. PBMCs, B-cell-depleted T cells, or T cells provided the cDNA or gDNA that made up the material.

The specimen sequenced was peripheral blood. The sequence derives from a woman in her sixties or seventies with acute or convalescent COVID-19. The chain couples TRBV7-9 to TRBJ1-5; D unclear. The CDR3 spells CASSLAVSGWNSNQPQHF. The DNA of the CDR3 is TGTGCCAGCAGCTTAGCGGTTTCGGGGTGGAATAGCAATCAGCCCCAGCATTTT.